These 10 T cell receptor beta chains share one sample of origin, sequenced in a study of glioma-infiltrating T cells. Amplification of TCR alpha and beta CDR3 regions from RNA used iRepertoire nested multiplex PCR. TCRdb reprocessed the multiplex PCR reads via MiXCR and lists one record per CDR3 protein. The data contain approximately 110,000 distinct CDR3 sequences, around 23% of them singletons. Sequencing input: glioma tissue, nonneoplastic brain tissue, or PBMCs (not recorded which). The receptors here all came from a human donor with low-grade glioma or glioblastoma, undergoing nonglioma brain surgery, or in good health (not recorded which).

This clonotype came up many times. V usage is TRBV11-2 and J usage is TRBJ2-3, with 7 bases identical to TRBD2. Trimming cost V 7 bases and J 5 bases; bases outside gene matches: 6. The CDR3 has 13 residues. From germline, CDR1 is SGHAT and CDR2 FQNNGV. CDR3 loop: CASTVTGGDTQYF. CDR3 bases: TGTGCCAGCACCGTTACGGGAGGAGATACGCAGTATTTT.

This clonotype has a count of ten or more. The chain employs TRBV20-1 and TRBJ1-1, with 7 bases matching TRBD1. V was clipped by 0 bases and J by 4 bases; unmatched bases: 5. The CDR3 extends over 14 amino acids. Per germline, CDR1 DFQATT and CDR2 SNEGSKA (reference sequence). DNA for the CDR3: TGCAGTGCTAGAGATTGGTCAGGGGGCACTGAAGCTTTCTTT. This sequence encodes CSARDWSGGTEAFF.

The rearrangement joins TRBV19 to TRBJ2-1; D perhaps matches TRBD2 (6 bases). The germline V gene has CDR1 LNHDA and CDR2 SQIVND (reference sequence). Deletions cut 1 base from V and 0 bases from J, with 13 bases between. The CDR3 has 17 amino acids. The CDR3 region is CASSIVSNGGSYNEQFF. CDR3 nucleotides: TGTGCCAGTAGTATAGTTTCCAACGGGGGCTCCTACAATGAGCAGTTCTTC.

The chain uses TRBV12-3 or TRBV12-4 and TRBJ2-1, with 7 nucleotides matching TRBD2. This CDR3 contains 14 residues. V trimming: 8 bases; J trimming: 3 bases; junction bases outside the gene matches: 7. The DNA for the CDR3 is TGTGCCAGCGGACCTGCGGGAGACTACAATGAGCAGTTCTTC. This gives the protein CASGPAGDYNEQFF.

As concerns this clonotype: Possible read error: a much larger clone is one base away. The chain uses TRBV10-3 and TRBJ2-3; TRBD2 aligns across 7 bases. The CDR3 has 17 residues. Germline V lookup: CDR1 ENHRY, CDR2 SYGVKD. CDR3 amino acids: CAISESKLADFTDAQYF. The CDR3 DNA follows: TGTGCCATCAGTGAGTCGAAGCTAGCGGACTTCACAGATGCGCAGTATTTT.

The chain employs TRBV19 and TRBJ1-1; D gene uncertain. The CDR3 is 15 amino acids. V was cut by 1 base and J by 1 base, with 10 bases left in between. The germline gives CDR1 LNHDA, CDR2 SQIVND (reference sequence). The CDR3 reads CASSIGTLGNTEAFF. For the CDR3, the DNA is TGTGCCAGTAGTATAGGGACGTTGGGGAACACTGAAGCTTTCTTT.

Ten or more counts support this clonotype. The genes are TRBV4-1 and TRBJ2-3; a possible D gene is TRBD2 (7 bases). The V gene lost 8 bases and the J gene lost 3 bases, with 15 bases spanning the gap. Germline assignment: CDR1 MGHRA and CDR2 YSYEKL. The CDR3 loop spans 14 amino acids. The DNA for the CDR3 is TGCGCCAGCGGGGGGGGGCCTGTAACAGATACGCAGTATTTT. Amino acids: CASGGGPVTDTQYF.

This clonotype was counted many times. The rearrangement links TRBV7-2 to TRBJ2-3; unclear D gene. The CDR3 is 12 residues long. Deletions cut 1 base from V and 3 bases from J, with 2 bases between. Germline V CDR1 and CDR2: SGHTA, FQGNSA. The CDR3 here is CASSLDTDTQYF. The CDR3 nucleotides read TGTGCCAGCAGCTTAGATACAGATACGCAGTATTTT.

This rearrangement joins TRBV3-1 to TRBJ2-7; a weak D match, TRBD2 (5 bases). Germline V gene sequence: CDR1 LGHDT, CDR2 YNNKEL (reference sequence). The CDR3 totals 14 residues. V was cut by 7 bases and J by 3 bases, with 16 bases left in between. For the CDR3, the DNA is TGTGCCAGCAAAGGAAGCAACGCGGGCTACGAGCAGTACTTC. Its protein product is CASKGSNAGYEQYF.

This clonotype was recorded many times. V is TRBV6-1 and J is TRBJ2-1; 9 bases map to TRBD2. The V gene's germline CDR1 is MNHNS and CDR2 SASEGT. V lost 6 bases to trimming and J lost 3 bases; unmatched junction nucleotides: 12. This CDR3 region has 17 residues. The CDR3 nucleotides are TGTGCCAGCAGGGCCCCCTTAACTAGCGGGTTCTACAATGAGCAGTTCTTC. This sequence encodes CASRAPLTSGFYNEQFF.